This TCR beta chain emerged from a study of early T cells in non-severe SARS-CoV-2 infection. Study-wide background: Chains were unpaired, as sequencing was done on bulk RNA from unsorted whole blood. Overall study results and limits: A preference for anti-spike CD8 responses marked VDJdb matching, which missed private and CD4 specificities.

Each CDR3 protein is one row after TCRdb ran MiXCR on the 5' RACE reads. This sample has some 32,000 distinct CDR3 sequences, with roughly 6.6% found just once. CDR3 length: 14 amino acids. Germline assignment: CDR1 SGHRS and CDR2 YFSETQ. V dropped 5 bases and J dropped 0 bases, with 9 bases sitting between them. Ten or more counts support this clonotype. Its antigen is as yet unknown. The specimen was whole blood. This clonotype originated in an adult who was a healthcare worker with PCR-confirmed SARS-CoV-2 infection or an uninfected control (not recorded which). The chain is built from TRBV5-1 and TRBJ2-4, with D unclear. The CDR3 DNA reads TGCGCCAGCAGAGTCGATCTAGCCAAAAACATTCAGTACTTC. Amino acid sequence: CASRVDLAKNIQYF. The full variable domain, completed using reference TRBV5-1 and TRBJ2-4, is KAGVTQTPRYLIKTRGQQVTLSCSPISGHRSVSWYQQTPGQGLQFLFEYFSETQRNKGNFPGRFSGRQFSNSRSEMNVSTLELGDSALYLCASRVDLAKNIQYFGAGTRLSVL.